The clone carrying this T cell receptor beta chain was recorded once. Its antigen is not identified. The CDR3 extends over 14 amino acids. Germline loops: CDR1 SNHLY, CDR2 FYNNEI. V dropped 6 bases and J dropped 4; count of bases not matched to a gene: 8. This sample stems from a study of T cell responses to AZD1222 COVID-19 vaccine. Study information: Second doses were pooled across both intervals (about 4 or about 12 weeks). Study results and caveats: Epitopes outside B.1.351 and B.1.1.7 mutated regions reportedly drew nearly half of spike TCRs. Most donors were white British and more were female, and clonal diversity was possibly underestimated. Sampling that yielded the repertoires occurred only after the peak T cell response.

Libraries were prepared by immunoSEQ multiplex PCR; TCRdb keeps only in-frame clonotypes and omits some of them. The table shows 130,000 or so clones, with 90% occurring only once. This sequence originates from an adult in good health. The sequences come from peripheral blood, collected on day 0 of AZD1222 vaccination. This chain joins TRBV2 and TRBJ1-1; 7 positions match TRBD1. The CDR3 sequence: CASRDRAGVTEAFF. DNA of the CDR3: TGTGCCAGCAGAGACAGGGCGGGGGTCACTGAAGCTTTCTTT.